The entry below gives a single T cell receptor beta chain sequence along with its context. Its matching antigen is unknown. Different DNA sequences within this sample yield the same CDR3. Germline-derived CDR1 and CDR2 are MDHEN and SYDVKM. The CDR3 consists of 15 residues. V lost 4 bases to trimming and J lost 4 bases, with 14 bases between them. Amplification used 60 Vbeta primers and 13 Jbeta primers. Some clones are missing from TCRdb's copy, which holds only in-frame ones; the method was immunoSEQ multiplex PCR. The sample lists under 200,000 clones, about 76% occurring once. These data come from a study of cytomegalovirus exposure and HLA in healthy donors. Overall study results and limits: The classifier reportedly diagnosed cytomegalovirus status with high sensitivity and specificity.

This sequence was found in a woman in her thirties or forties in good health and CMV-seropositive. V gene TRBV28 combines with J gene TRBJ2-1, with a weak D call TRBD2 (6 bases). Sequencing was done on a sample of PBMCs. The CDR3 DNA sequence: TGTGCCAGCAGTTCAACGGGACTTAATTACAATGAGCAGTTCTTC. Translation gives CASSSTGLNYNEQFF.